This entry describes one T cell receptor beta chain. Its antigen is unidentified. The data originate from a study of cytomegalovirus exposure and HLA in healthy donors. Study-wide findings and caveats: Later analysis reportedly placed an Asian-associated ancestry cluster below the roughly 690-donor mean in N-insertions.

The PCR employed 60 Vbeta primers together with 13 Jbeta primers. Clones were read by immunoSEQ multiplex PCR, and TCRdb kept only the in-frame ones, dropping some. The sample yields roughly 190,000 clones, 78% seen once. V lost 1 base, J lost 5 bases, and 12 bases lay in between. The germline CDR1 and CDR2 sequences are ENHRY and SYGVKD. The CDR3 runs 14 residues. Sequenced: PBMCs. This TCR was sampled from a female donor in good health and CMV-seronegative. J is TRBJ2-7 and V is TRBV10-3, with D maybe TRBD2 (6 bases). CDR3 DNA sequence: TGTGCCATCAGTGAGTTGAGCGGAGGGGACGAGCAGTACTTC. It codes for CAISELSGGDEQYF.